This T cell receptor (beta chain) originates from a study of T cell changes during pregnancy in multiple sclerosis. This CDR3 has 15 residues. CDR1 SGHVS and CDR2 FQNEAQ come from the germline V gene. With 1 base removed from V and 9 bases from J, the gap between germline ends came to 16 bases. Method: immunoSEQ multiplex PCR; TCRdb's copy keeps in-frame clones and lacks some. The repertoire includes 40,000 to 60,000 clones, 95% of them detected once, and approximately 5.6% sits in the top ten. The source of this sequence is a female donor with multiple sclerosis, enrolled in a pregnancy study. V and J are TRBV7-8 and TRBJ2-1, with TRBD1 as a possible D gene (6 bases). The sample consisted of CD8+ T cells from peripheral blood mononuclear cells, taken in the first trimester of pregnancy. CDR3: CASSLGISGVGEQFF. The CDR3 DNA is TGTGCCAGCAGCTTAGGGATCTCAGGGGTTGGTGAGCAGTTCTTC.